Listed below are T cell receptor beta chains from one sample, sequenced in a study of cytotoxic CD8 clonotypes in ibrutinib-treated CLL. The method was immunoSEQ multiplex PCR; TCRdb's version includes in-frame clones alone and lacks a portion of them. This table holds some 58,000 clones, approximately 71% found once. This specimen consisted of PBMCs, obtained after 12 months of ibrutinib treatment. Receptors originate from a human donor with chronic lymphocytic leukemia. The CDR3 runs from the conserved cysteine through the conserved F or W. Fields, in order: V gene, clone size, J gene, D gene, CDR3 DNA, CDR3 protein. D genes are given only for firm matches. The size of a clone is reported for some rows only, either as once, few or many, or as a class for expanded clones.

TRBV6-5	once	TRBJ1-3	-	TGTGCCAGCAGTTCACTCGGCCAGTCCTCTGGAAACACCATATATTTT	CASSSLGQSSGNTIYF
TRBV5-1	-	TRBJ2-5	-	TGCGCCAGCAGCTTGGCCTTGACGGTCCAAGAGACCCAGTACTTC	CASSLALTVQETQYF
TRBV6-6	few	TRBJ2-7	-	TGTGCCAGCAGTTACTCCGGCGGGTTAGGCTACGAGCAGTACTTC	CASSYSGGLGYEQYF
TRBV18	-	TRBJ2-1	TRBD1	TGTGCCAGCTCACCACCGCCAGGGGGCTTCAATGAGCAGTTCTTC	CASSPPPGGFNEQFF
TRBV5-1	-	TRBJ2-7	-	TGCGCCAGCAGCTTGACAGGGTCCCTAGGCGAGCAGTACTTC	CASSLTGSLGEQYF
TRBV4-1	once	TRBJ2-1	TRBD2	TGCGCCAGCAGCCACCCCCTGGGACTAGCGGAGAGGGGTGAGCAGTTCTTC	CASSHPLGLAERGEQFF
TRBV7-8	-	TRBJ1-1	TRBD1	TGTGCCAGCAGCTCAGGACAGGGGGACACTGAAGCTTTCTTT	CASSSGQGDTEAFF
TRBV10-3	once	TRBJ2-2	-	TGTGCCATCAGTGACGGCGGACCGAACACCGGGGAGCTGTTTTTT	CAISDGGPNTGELFF
TRBV7-8	-	TRBJ2-7	TRBD1	TGTGCCAGCAGCCCGGGACAGGGCTTCGACGAGCAGTACTTC	CASSPGQGFDEQYF
TRBV11-3	-	TRBJ2-3	-	TGTGCCAGCAGCTTTAGCACAGATACGCAGTATTTT	CASSFSTDTQYF
TRBV5-6	-	TRBJ2-2	TRBD1	TGTGCCAGCAGCTTGGACAGGGGCACCGGGGAGCTGTTTTTT	CASSLDRGTGELFF
TRBV29-1	-	TRBJ2-7	-	TGCAGCGTTCGGGCAAGTCAAACTTCCGAGCAGTACTTC	CSVRASQTSEQYF
TRBV2	-	TRBJ2-1	-	TGTGCCAGCAGTCCCTACAGCAATGAGCAGTTCTTC	CASSPYSNEQFF
TRBV29-1	-	TRBJ2-1	-	TGCAGCGTTTCCGGGGAGACCTACAATGAGCAGTTCTTC	CSVSGETYNEQFF
TRBV30	-	TRBJ1-3	-	TGTGCCTGGAGGGGGGAGTCGAGCTCTGGAAACACCATATATTTT	CAWRGESSSGNTIYF
TRBV29-1	-	TRBJ2-7	TRBD2	TGCAGCGTTGTTGGGGAGGGCTACGAGCAGTACTTC	CSVVGEGYEQYF
TRBV14	-	TRBJ1-4	TRBD1	TGTGCCAGCAGCCAGTACAGGGGGGAAAATGAAAAACTGTTTTTT	CASSQYRGENEKLFF
TRBV7-9	-	TRBJ1-1	TRBD1	TGTGCCAGCAGCGGCGGGACAGGGGGGATGTACACTGAAGCTTTCTTT	CASSGGTGGMYTEAFF
TRBV5-1	few	TRBJ2-1	-	TGCGCCAGCCGGGACTACAATGAGCAGTTCTTC	CASRDYNEQFF
TRBV7-6	-	TRBJ2-2	-	TGTGCCAGCAGCGCCTACTCAGGGGTTCGGAACACCGGGGAGCTGTTTTTT	CASSAYSGVRNTGELFF
TRBV15	once	TRBJ2-7	TRBD1	TGTGCCACCAGCAGAGATGGACAGGGGGGGTCCGAGCAGTACTTC	CATSRDGQGGSEQYF
TRBV6-1	-	TRBJ2-1	-	TGTGCCAGTGGGATCTTCAGCTCCTACAATGAGCAGTTCTTC	CASGIFSSYNEQFF